The TCR beta chain described here comes from a study of regulatory T cells in long-lasting Graves disease. Trimming pared 6 bases from V and 0 bases from J, leaving 8 bases between. The CDR3 has 13 amino acids. Looked up from germline, CDR1 is SNHLY and CDR2 is FYNNEI. CDR3 regions were amplified by Arm-PCR using iRepertoire HTBI primers to build TCR beta libraries. TCRdb fed the multiplex PCR reads into MiXCR, producing one record per CDR3 protein. This table has more than 300,000 distinct CDR3 sequences, 20% to 25% appearing once. Described time point: persistent/refractory GD, antithyroid drugs over 5 years with positive TRAb. Isolated PBMC RNA provided the starting material for the TCR library.

The chain is built from TRBV2 and TRBJ1-1; no firm D call. The sample here was peripheral blood mononuclear cells (PBMCs), taken when the disease was refractory, from a patient treated with antithyroid drugs. The TCR was taken from a woman in her thirties or forties with Graves disease. The CDR3 DNA is TGTGCCAGCAGGTCGATAGTGAACACTGAAGCTTTCTTT. Encoded protein: CASRSIVNTEAFF.